The 15 T cell receptor beta chains below come from one sample, sequenced in a study of CD8+ T cells in alopecia areata. Treatment indicated: oral pan-JAK inhibitor, 5-10 mg twice daily. Extraction and reverse transcription of RNA yielded cDNA as the sequencing template. This table comes from immunoSEQ multiplex PCR, and its TCRdb copy is limited to in-frame clones, with some not included. This sample has about 160,000 clones, with less than 80% found just once. This specimen was CD4+ T cells sorted from blood, taken at week 24, from a patient treated with tofacitinib. The receptors come from a human donor with alopecia areata.

The V and J genes are TRBV6-5 and TRBJ1-2; 10 positions match TRBD1. The CDR3 contains 13 residues. J gave up 5 bases and V 5 bases, and 2 bases lay outside the gene matches. Per the germline V gene, CDR1 is MNHEY and CDR2 is SVGAGI. CDR3 DNA: TGTGCCAGCAGTAAGGACAGGGGGTATGGCTACACCTTC. Its protein is CASSKDRGYGYTF.

The chain couples TRBV30 to TRBJ2-3; 12 positions match TRBD2. The CDR3 covers 15 residues. Germline V gene data show CDR1 as GTSNPN and CDR2 as SVGIG (reference sequence). V lost 0 bases and J lost 6; bases outside the gene matches: 4. The CDR3 sequence is CAWSVSSGGADTQYF. In DNA form, the CDR3 reads TGTGCCTGGAGTGTATCTAGCGGGGGGGCGGATACGCAGTATTTT.

This clone was observed a handful of times. The V and J genes are TRBV7-9 and TRBJ1-1, with D perhaps TRBD1 (6 bases). The CDR3 totals 16 residues. Per germline, CDR1 SEHNR and CDR2 FQNEAQ (reference sequence). V gave up 4 bases and J gave up 7 bases, with 22 bases separating them. The CDR3 sequence: CASSYFGLGGGDEAFF. The CDR3 coding sequence is TGTGCCAGCAGCTATTTCGGTCTGGGAGGGGGAGATGAAGCTTTCTTT. The entire variable domain, with the rest obtained from reference TRBV7-9 and TRBJ1-1, is as follows: DTGVSQNPRHKITKRGQNVTFRCDPISEHNRLYWYRQTLGQGPEFLTYFQNEAQLEKSRLLSDRFSAERPKGSFSTLEIQRTEQGDSAMYLCASSYFGLGGGDEAFFGQGTRLTVV.

This clone was detected only a few times. This chain uses TRBV7-9 with TRBJ1-2; TRBD1 might be the D (5 bases). Trimming left V 7 bases short and J 4 bases short, with 19 bases between. The CDR3 is 15 residues long. The germline CDR1 and CDR2 sequences are SEHNR and FQNEAQ (reference sequence). The DNA for the CDR3 is TGTGCCAGCACCGAAGAGGGGTACTTTAGCTATGGCTACACCTTC. Translated: CASTEEGYFSYGYTF.

V gene TRBV18 combines with J gene TRBJ2-7; D not certain. Germline CDR1 is KGHSH and CDR2 is LQKENI. This CDR3 is built from 14 residues. V lost 3 bases to trimming and J lost 6 bases, with 15 bases between them. The CDR3 region is CASSPGRAVSEQYF. The CDR3 DNA is TGTGCCAGCTCACCCGGACGGGCTGTGAGCGAGCAGTACTTC.

This chain uses TRBV29-1 with TRBJ1-4, with D hard to call. CDR1 and CDR2 from the germline V gene are SQVTM and ANQGSEA. There are 13 residues in the CDR3. V was pared by 3 bases and J by 8 bases, with 13 bases between. DNA of the CDR3: TGCAGCGTTGATTCAGTGGGAAACGAAAAACTGTTTTTT. It is translated as CSVDSVGNEKLFF.

The V and J genes are TRBV6-5 and TRBJ2-7; D gene unclear. Germline assignment: CDR1 MNHEY and CDR2 SVGAGI. Trimming took off 5 bases at V and 0 bases at J, with 14 bases between the two ends. The CDR3 contains 15 residues. CDR3 nucleotides: TGTGCCAGCAGTCCAGAAGACATCTCCTCCTACGAGCAGTACTTC. Translating it yields CASSPEDISSYEQYF.

This sequence joins TRBV7-2 and TRBJ2-2, with D perhaps TRBD1 (6 bases). There are 14 residues in the CDR3. Looked up from germline, CDR1 is SGHTA and CDR2 is FQGNSA. Trimming cost V 7 bases and J 2 bases, with 11 bases left between them. The DNA of the CDR3 is TGTGCCAGCAAAAGGACAGCCAACACCGGGGAGCTGTTTTTT. This translates into CASKRTANTGELFF.

On this clone: Distinct nucleotide sequences in the sample also encode this CDR3. In nucleotides, the CDR3 is TGTGCCAGCAGCTTGACCGGACAGGGGAACGAGCAGTACTTC. This sequence encodes CASSLTGQGNEQYF. The J gene is TRBJ2-7, the V gene TRBV5-6, with 9 bases fitting TRBD1. Trimming cost V 1 base and J 5 bases; bases outside gene matches: 4. CDR1 is SGHDT, CDR2 YYEEEE, per germline. The CDR3 spans 14 residues.

This chain's CDR3 is CASSLDTGTAGELFF. Here the CDR3 DNA reads TGCGCCAGCAGCTTAGATACAGGGACGGCCGGGGAGCTGTTTTTT. This chain links TRBV5-1 with TRBJ2-2, with D possibly being TRBD1 (6 bases). V lost 2 bases and J lost 6, with 14 bases in between. This CDR3 has 15 residues. CDR1 and CDR2 (germline): SGHRS, YFSETQ.

The V and J genes are TRBV29-1 and TRBJ1-5; D not resolved. V lost 4 bases and J lost 4, with 8 bases in between. Germline values: CDR1 SQVTM, CDR2 ANQGSEA. This CDR3 comprises 12 residues. The CDR3, as DNA: TGCAGCGTTGGTTGGGAAAATCAGCCCCAGCATTTT. Residues: CSVGWENQPQHF.

This chain connects TRBV19 to TRBJ1-1, with D possibly being TRBD1 (6 bases). Between the trimmed V and J ends, which lost 10 bases and 1 base, there was a span of 13 bases. The CDR3 loop spans 13 amino acids. Germline V gene data show CDR1 as LNHDA and CDR2 as SQIVND (reference sequence). CDR3 sequence (DNA): TGTGCCACCATGGACAGCAAGAACACTGAAGCTTTCTTT. Its protein is CATMDSKNTEAFF.

The gene calls are TRBV9 and TRBJ2-3; D gene ambiguous. The CDR3 consists of 14 residues. V gave up 0 bases and J gave up 0 bases, with 5 bases separating them. The germline V gene encodes CDR1 SGDLS and CDR2 YYNGEE. The CDR3: CASSVEVSTDTQYF. CDR3 nucleotides: TGTGCCAGCAGCGTAGAGGTCAGCACAGATACGCAGTATTTT.

The chain is built from TRBV30 and TRBJ2-1, with D perhaps TRBD1 (5 bases). CDR3 length: 13 amino acids. Trimming removed 6 bases from V and 6 bases from J, with 15 bases in between. Germline CDR1 reads GTSNPN; CDR2 reads SVGIG (reference sequence). The CDR3 DNA reads TGTGCCTGCGCCAGGGTTTATGGCAATGAGCAGTTCTTC. It translates to CACARVYGNEQFF.

The gene calls are TRBV30 and TRBJ1-2, with TRBD1 matching over 9 bases. The CDR3 runs 12 residues. Unmatched junction bases numbered 7, after V lost 7 bases and J lost 7 bases. Germline CDR1 GTSNPN, CDR2 SVGIG (reference sequence). CDR3 residues: CALPQGAGGYTF. CDR3 in DNA: TGTGCCTTACCACAGGGGGCTGGTGGCTACACCTTC. Full variable domain (outside the CDR3, taken from reference TRBV30 and TRBJ1-2): SQTIHQWPATLVQPVGSPLSLECTVEGTSNPNLYWYRQAAGRGLQLLFYSVGIGQISSEVPQNLSASRPQDRQFILSSKKLLLSDSGFYLCALPQGAGGYTFGSGTRLTVV.